This is a list of T cell receptor beta chains from one sample in a study of shared clonotypes between healthy human individuals. Measured with immunoSEQ multiplex PCR; TCRdb has only the in-frame clones, and not every one. Among about 490,000 clones listed, over 65% were seen once. The sequencing sample was made of PBMCs. The receptors originated from a woman aged 40 to 50 in good health. Some clones in this sample may be carry-over from other donors' samples. Both conserved end residues are part of each CDR3. D genes are given only for firm matches. Clone size is given for some rows only: seen once, a few or many times, or a class if the clone is expanded.

>TRBD2|TRBV10-1|TRBJ2-7|.
CASRLADYEQYF
TGCGCCAGCAGACTAGCGGACTACGAGCAGTACTTC
>.|TRBV6-6|TRBJ2-7|.
CASSYGGGPGYEQYF
TGTGCCAGCAGTTACGGAGGCGGCCCAGGCTACGAGCAGTACTTC
>.|TRBV5-4|TRBJ2-1|.
CASSLAVTGSSYNEQFF
TGTGCCAGCAGCTTGGCCGTGACTGGAAGCTCCTACAATGAGCAGTTCTTC
>.|TRBV5-1|TRBJ1-1|.
CASSTGRPDTEAFF
TGCGCCAGCAGCACGGGACGGCCAGACACTGAAGCTTTCTTT
>.|TRBV5-1|TRBJ1-2|.
CASSLAGVAANYGYTF
TGCGCCAGCAGCTTGGCCGGGGTCGCAGCTAACTATGGCTACACCTTC
>TRBD2|TRBV19|TRBJ2-3|.
CASSRGLAGNPRADTQYF
TGTGCCAGTAGTAGGGGACTAGCGGGAAATCCACGAGCAGATACGCAGTATTTT
>TRBD2|TRBV5-4|TRBJ2-7|.
CASSLDSGRANEQYF
TGTGCCAGCAGCTTGGATAGCGGGAGGGCCAACGAGCAGTACTTC
>.|TRBV7-2|TRBJ1-5|.
CASSLREGRDQPQHF
TGTGCCAGCAGCTTAAGAGAAGGTCGGGATCAGCCCCAGCATTTT
>.|TRBV4-2|TRBJ1-1|once
CASSKGGYTEAFF
TGTGCCAGTTCCAAGGGGGGGTACACTGAAGCTTTCTTT
>.|TRBV10-2|TRBJ1-3|once
CASTPGRSYSGNTIYF
TGCGCCAGCACCCCGGGACGGAGCTACTCTGGAAACACCATATATTTT
>.|TRBV15|TRBJ1-4|.
CATSRAPGATNEKLFF
TGTGCCACCAGCAGAGCCCCAGGGGCAACTAATGAAAAACTGTTTTTT
>.|TRBV5-1|TRBJ2-1|.
CASQREAGDYNEQFF
TGCGCCAGCCAACGTGAGGCTGGGGATTACAATGAGCAGTTCTTC
>TRBD2|TRBV2|TRBJ2-3|.
CASSAAGTTTDTQYF
TGTGCCAGCAGCGCGGCGGGGACTACCACAGATACGCAGTATTTT
>.|TRBV19|TRBJ1-1|once
CASSMMAPGVAFF
TGTGCCAGTAGTATGATGGCCCCTGGGGTAGCTTTCTTT
>.|TRBV27|TRBJ2-7|.
CASSLNSLREQYF
TGTGCCAGCAGCCTAAATTCTCTACGAGAGCAGTACTTC
>TRBD1|TRBV5-1|TRBJ2-7|.
CASSQDRASEEQYF
TGCGCCAGCAGCCAGGACAGGGCTTCTGAAGAGCAGTACTTC
>TRBD1|TRBV11-2|TRBJ1-2|few
CASSSSPGQGTLNYGYTF
TGTGCCAGCAGCTCGTCCCCGGGACAGGGGACCCTTAACTATGGCTACACCTTC
>.|TRBV7-3|TRBJ2-1|.
CASSLGHNNEQFF
TGTGCCAGCAGCCTGGGACATAACAATGAGCAGTTCTTC
>TRBD2|TRBV27|TRBJ2-1|.
CASSSGTSGSSYNEQFF
TGTGCCAGCAGCTCCGGGACTAGCGGGAGCTCCTACAATGAGCAGTTCTTC
>.|TRBV7-2|TRBJ1-3|.
CASSLEGTVGNTIYF
TGTGCCAGCAGCTTAGAGGGGACGGTCGGAAACACCATATATTTT
>.|TRBV19|TRBJ2-1|.
CASSISGPNEQFF
TGTGCCAGTAGTATATCAGGTCCCAATGAGCAGTTCTTC
>.|TRBV6-5|TRBJ2-7|.
CASSYQGEGSYEQYF
TGTGCCAGCAGTTACCAGGGGGAGGGCTCCTACGAGCAGTACTTC
>.|TRBV7-9|TRBJ2-2|few
CASRIGSNTGELFF
TGTGCCAGCAGGATCGGGTCCAACACCGGGGAGCTGTTTTTT
>TRBD1|TRBV9|TRBJ1-2|.
CASSVGQGANYGYTF
TGTGCCAGCAGCGTAGGACAGGGGGCGAACTATGGCTACACCTTC
>.|TRBV5-1|TRBJ2-2|once
CASSLLWWGTGELFF
TGCGCCAGCAGCTTGCTTTGGTGGGGCACCGGGGAGCTGTTTTTT
>TRBD1|TRBV19|TRBJ2-7|.
CASSYSGTGINYEQYF
TGTGCCAGTAGCTACTCGGGGACAGGGATCAACTACGAGCAGTACTTC
>.|TRBV6-5|TRBJ2-7|.
CASSYSGSTYEQYF
TGTGCCAGCAGTTACTCCGGGAGTACCTACGAGCAGTACTTC
>.|TRBV27|TRBJ2-7|few
CASSLSYSGGNEQYF
TGTGCCAGCAGTTTATCCTATTCTGGGGGAAACGAGCAGTACTTC
>TRBD2|TRBV5-4|TRBJ2-1|.
CASSLRLAGAVNEQFF
TGTGCCAGCAGCTTGCGTCTAGCGGGAGCTGTTAATGAGCAGTTCTTC
>.|TRBV5-4|TRBJ1-1|.
CASSLGEMNTEAFF
TGTGCCAGCAGCTTGGGGGAAATGAACACTGAAGCTTTCTTT
>.|TRBV6-6|TRBJ1-1|.
CASSYGGAGTEAFF
TGTGCCAGCAGTTACGGGGGGGCAGGCACTGAAGCTTTCTTT
>.|TRBV5-1|TRBJ2-1|.
CASSRGEKAVDEQFF
TGCGCCAGCTCCAGGGGGGAAAAGGCGGTTGATGAGCAGTTCTTC
>.|TRBV5-6|TRBJ1-2|once
CASSLIGANYGYTF
TGTGCCAGCAGCTTGATCGGGGCTAACTATGGCTACACCTTC
>TRBD2|TRBV30|TRBJ2-7|once
CAYNLAGGTYEQYF
TGTGCCTACAATTTAGCGGGAGGCACCTACGAGCAGTACTTC
>TRBD1|TRBV6-6|TRBJ2-7|.
CASSYSPTGAGEQYF
TGTGCCAGCAGTTACTCGCCGACAGGGGCCGGCGAGCAGTACTTC
>.|TRBV11-1|TRBJ1-2|.
CASSPPTRRTYGYTF
TGTGCCAGCAGCCCACCCACACGGAGGACCTATGGCTACACCTTC
>.|TRBV6-5|TRBJ2-2|.
CASSYLVFRGTGELFF
TGTGCCAGCAGTTATTTAGTATTTCGGGGGACCGGGGAGCTGTTTTTT
>TRBD2|TRBV27|TRBJ2-7|.
CASSLQYSGEGFGYEQYF
TGTGCCAGCAGTTTACAGTATTCGGGGGAGGGGTTCGGTTACGAGCAGTACTTC
>TRBD2|TRBV4-1|TRBJ2-3|.
CASSQLGLAGGLVGTDTQYF
TGCGCCAGCAGCCAACTGGGACTAGCGGGAGGTCTAGTTGGCACAGATACGCAGTATTTT
>TRBD1|TRBV5-1|TRBJ2-6|.
CASSLEDRPSGANVLTF
TGCGCCAGCAGCTTGGAGGACAGGCCCTCTGGGGCCAACGTCCTGACTTTC
>.|TRBV11-2|TRBJ2-5|.
CASSLTGKETQYF
TGTGCCAGCAGCTTAACAGGGAAAGAGACCCAGTACTTC
>TRBD2|TRBV27|TRBJ2-7|.
CASSRESSTGTSGYEQYF
TGTGCCAGCAGTCGCGAAAGTAGCACCGGGACTAGCGGCTACGAGCAGTACTTC
>.|TRBV7-8|TRBJ2-7|once
CASSPTRGGRPYEQYF
TGTGCCAGCAGCCCTACCAGGGGAGGCCGCCCCTACGAGCAGTACTTC
>TRBD2|TRBV7-8|TRBJ2-3|.
CASSPGLDPTDTQYF
TGTGCCAGCAGCCCAGGACTAGACCCCACAGATACGCAGTATTTT
>TRBD2|TRBV7-2|TRBJ2-1|many
CASSLWATSGSSYNEQFF
TGTGCCAGCAGCTTATGGGCCACTAGCGGGAGCTCCTACAATGAGCAGTTCTTC
>TRBD1|TRBV7-9|TRBJ2-7|.
CASSPDRDYEQYF
TGTGCCAGCAGCCCGGACAGGGATTACGAGCAGTACTTC
>.|TRBV2|TRBJ2-2|.
CASTLVTGELVF
TGTGCCAGCACACTAGTTACCGGGGAGCTGGTTTTT
>.|TRBV7-9|TRBJ2-3|once
CASSSPTDTQYF
TGTGCCAGCAGCTCCCCCACAGATACGCAGTATTTT
>TRBD2|TRBV30|TRBJ2-7|.
CAWSGQAGVAYEQYF
TGTGCCTGGAGTGGTCAGGCGGGAGTTGCCTACGAGCAGTACTTC
>.|TRBV19|TRBJ2-1|.
CASKSQRATYNEQFF
TGTGCCAGCAAAAGTCAGCGGGCCACTTACAATGAGCAGTTCTTC